A single TCR beta chain is shown here with its context. Its target is not known. This CDR3 contains 13 residues. Germline loops: CDR1 SGHAT, CDR2 FQNNGV. Trimming cost V 3 bases and J 5 bases, with 8 bases left between them. The investigators reverse transcribed all of the isolated RNA, so they sequenced expressed TCRB transcripts. Assay used: immunoSEQ multiplex PCR; TCRdb lists only in-frame clones, some missing. Of around 340,000 clones listed, about a tenth are singletons. This record belongs to a study of beta chain features in type 1 diabetes. Findings and limits, study-wide: Among patients with Type 1 diabetes, TCRB CDR3s were moderately but significantly shorter in every one of the four CD4+ subsets.

The receptor was isolated from a young man with type 1 diabetes. This sequence joins TRBV11-2 and TRBJ2-1, with D possibly being TRBD2 (5 bases). The sequenced sample consisted of central memory CD4+ T cells from blood. The CDR3 here is CASSFDGDNEQFF. CDR3 DNA sequence: TGTGCCAGCAGCTTTGACGGGGACAATGAGCAGTTCTTC.